This record concerns one T cell receptor (beta chain) sequence. A far more abundant clone sits one base away, making this likely a read error. The sample belongs to a study of sequential checkpoint blockade in melanoma. Germline V gene data show CDR1 as LNHNV and CDR2 as YYDKDF (reference sequence). Trimming stripped 2 bases from V and 2 bases from J, with 3 bases between. The CDR3 runs 12 residues. Sequencing used immunoSEQ multiplex PCR; TCRdb keeps in-frame clones, though not all of them. This sample has about 32,000 clones; approximately 82% occur once, and the top ten carry around 19%. Treatment described: randomized to nivolumab then ipilimumab (arm A) or the reverse (arm B). Sorted cells were live CD3+CD8+, lacking CD19 and CD56, from PBMCs.

The sequence derives from a human donor with melanoma. V and J are TRBV15 and TRBJ2-5; D call uncertain. Sequencing was performed on CD8+ T cells sorted from blood (inferred from file names), taken from a patient given nivolumab and ipilimumab in sequence. The CDR3 reads CATSRIQETQYF. For the CDR3, the DNA is TGTGCCACCAGCAGAATACAAGAGACCCAGTACTTC.